The 31 T cell receptor beta chains listed next were all sequenced from one sample in a study of beta chain features in type 1 diabetes. General study points: Shortening of TCRB CDR3s, moderate but significant, appeared in all four CD4+ subsets of Type 1 diabetes patients.

Which antigens these TCRs recognize remains unknown. TCRB transcripts that were expressed got sequenced, as all of the isolated RNA had been reverse transcribed. Libraries were prepared by immunoSEQ multiplex PCR; TCRdb keeps only in-frame clonotypes and omits some of them. The data show about 240,000 clones, with about 15% seen just once and roughly 0.019% held by the top ten. Input material: naive CD4+ T cells from blood. All receptors derive from a man aged 25-45 years with type 1 diabetes.

The CDR3 here is CASSSPGLSTDTQYF. The CDR3 DNA is TGCGCCAGCAGCTCCCCGGGACTGAGCACAGATACGCAGTATTTT. The chain links TRBV5-1 to TRBJ2-3, with TRBD2 as a possible D gene (6 bases). Germline CDR1 SGHRS, CDR2 YFSETQ. The CDR3 spans 15 residues. Deletions cut 3 bases from V and 0 bases from J, with 11 bases between.

This clone was detected a few times. The chain has TRBV14 and TRBJ2-7, with D maybe TRBD1 (7 bases). V lost 5 bases and J lost 9, with 23 bases in between. The CDR3 has 15 amino acids. The germline V gene has CDR1 SGHDN and CDR2 FVKESK. The CDR3 DNA reads TGTGCCAGCAGCGGGCGGGACAGCTACCTACGATTGCAGTACTTC. Translated: CASSGRDSYLRLQYF.

V and J are TRBV18 and TRBJ2-5, with a possible D match to TRBD2 (5 bases). CDR3 length: 13 residues. V lost 6 bases, J lost 3 bases, and 11 bases lay in between. Germline V gene data show CDR1 as KGHSH and CDR2 as LQKENI. The CDR3 loop is CASSPNGEETQYF. In nucleotides, the CDR3 is TGTGCCAGCTCCCCCAACGGGGAAGAGACCCAGTACTTC. The full variable domain, completed using reference TRBV18 and TRBJ2-5, is NAGVMQNPRHLVRRRGQEARLRCSPMKGHSHVYWYRQLPEEGLKFMVYLQKENIIDESGMPKERFSAEFPKEGPSILRIQQVVRGDSAAYFCASSPNGEETQYFGPGTRLLVL.

The gene calls are TRBV19 and TRBJ2-1; 7 positions agree with TRBD2. Germline CDR1 LNHDA, CDR2 SQIVND (reference sequence). After removal of 5 bases from V and 6 bases from J, the junction contained 4 bases not matched to a gene. This CDR3 comprises 13 residues. CDR3 sequence: CASSPGLFNEQFF. The CDR3 bases are TGTGCCAGTAGTCCGGGACTATTCAATGAGCAGTTCTTC.

This clone was detected a few times. This chain connects TRBV18 to TRBJ1-1; 8 positions agree with TRBD1. Losses at the gene ends were 3 bases for V and 0 bases for J; bases not matched to a gene: 3. CDR3 size: 15 residues. CDR1 and CDR2 from the germline V gene are KGHSH and LQKENI. CDR3 bases: TGTGCCAGCTCACCCCTGGACAGGGTGAACACTGAAGCTTTCTTT. It encodes CASSPLDRVNTEAFF.

This clone was recorded a few times. The J gene is TRBJ2-3, the V gene TRBV6-4; D may be TRBD2 (6 bases). The V gene's germline CDR1 is MRHNA and CDR2 SNTAGT. CDR3 size: 14 residues. Trimming took off 6 bases at V and 1 base at J, with 11 bases between the two ends. CDR3 DNA: TGTGCCAGCAGCCGCGGCGGGGGCACAGATACGCAGTATTTT. Encoded protein: CASSRGGGTDTQYF.

The chain is built from TRBV10-2 and TRBJ2-7; tentatively, D is TRBD2 (6 bases). Trimming stripped 6 bases from V and 0 bases from J, with 9 bases between. This CDR3 spans 13 amino acids. Germline V lookup: CDR1 WSHSY, CDR2 SAAADI. Here the CDR3 reads CASSGSSSYEQYF. Written as DNA, the CDR3 is TGCGCCAGCAGCGGGAGTAGCTCCTACGAGCAGTACTTC.

Only a few counts were recorded for this clone. This sequence joins TRBV7-2 and TRBJ1-2; D gene unclear. V was pared by 1 base and J by 2 bases, with 8 bases between. CDR1 is SGHTA, CDR2 FQGNSA, per germline. CDR3 size: 14 residues. CDR3 sequence: CASSLGGQNYGYTF. The CDR3 DNA reads as TGTGCCAGCAGCTTAGGTGGGCAGAACTATGGCTACACCTTC.

In its sample, this clone was seen a few times. The chain is built from TRBV4-2 and TRBJ2-3, with D tentatively TRBD2 (6 bases). The CDR3 runs 14 residues. In germline, CDR1 is LGHNA, CDR2 YNFKEQ. With 4 bases removed from V and 8 bases from J, the gap between germline ends came to 16 bases. In DNA form, the CDR3 reads TGTGCCAGCAGCCCCCCAAATCAGGGAGGTACGCAGTATTTT. Its protein product is CASSPPNQGGTQYF.

The chain joins TRBV15 to TRBJ2-1; D might be TRBD2 (5 bases). This CDR3 has 16 residues. Germline V gene sequence: CDR1 LNHNV, CDR2 YYDKDF (reference sequence). V shed 1 base and J shed 3 bases, with 13 bases lying between them. CDR3 residues: CATSRGGWVNYNEQFF. As DNA, the CDR3 is TGTGCCACCAGCAGAGGAGGGTGGGTTAACTACAATGAGCAGTTCTTC.

The V call is TRBV19, the J call TRBJ1-2; 7 bases agree with TRBD1. CDR3 length: 11 amino acids. The germline CDR1 and CDR2 sequences are LNHDA and SQIVND (reference sequence). Trimming cost V 10 bases and J 7 bases; bases outside gene matches: 6. The CDR3 DNA is TGTGCCACCGAGGGGGCTTCTGGCTACACCTTC. Its protein is CATEGASGYTF.

This clone was found once. The chain carries TRBV5-1 and TRBJ1-1; a weak D match, TRBD1 (5 bases). V dropped 5 bases and J dropped 2 bases, with 7 bases sitting between them. CDR1 and CDR2 from the germline V gene are SGHRS and YFSETQ. The CDR3 consists of 12 residues. The CDR3 DNA follows: TGCGCCAGCAGACAGGATAACACTGAAGCTTTCTTT. It is translated as CASRQDNTEAFF.

This clone showed up just a few times. The V call is TRBV9, the J call TRBJ1-1, with 8 nucleotides matching TRBD1. The ends lost 0 bases at V and 1 base at J; junction bases unmatched: 5. Germline values: CDR1 SGDLS, CDR2 YYNGEE. The CDR3 sequence is 16 residues long. This CDR3 reads CASSVATTGANTEAFF. CDR3 coding DNA: TGTGCCAGCAGCGTAGCTACGACAGGGGCGAACACTGAAGCTTTCTTT.

Only a few counts were recorded for this clone. The chain uses TRBV30 and TRBJ1-2; no reliable D call. The CDR3 totals 15 residues. Per germline, CDR1 GTSNPN and CDR2 SVGIG (reference sequence). Between the trimmed V and J ends, which lost 8 bases and 6 bases, there was a span of 25 bases. CDR3 in amino acids: CAGLLPGPLENGYTF. The CDR3 DNA reads TGTGCCGGACTACTGCCCGGGCCCCTGGAAAATGGCTACACCTTC.

The rearrangement links TRBV30 to TRBJ2-5; D is uncertain. The germline V gene has CDR1 GTSNPN and CDR2 SVGIG (reference sequence). The CDR3 is 13 residues long. Trimming left V 1 base short and J 2 bases short, with 8 bases between. CDR3 region: CAWSANLQETQYF. In DNA, the CDR3 is TGTGCCTGGAGTGCTAACTTACAAGAGACCCAGTACTTC.

The chain couples TRBV6-6 to TRBJ2-1, with a weak D call TRBD1 (7 bases). Germline CDR1 and CDR2: MNHNY and SVGAGI (reference sequence). The CDR3 is 12 residues long. Deletions cut 5 bases from V and 10 bases from J, with 12 bases between. CDR3 sequence: CASSAGGREQFF. The CDR3 nucleotides are TGTGCCAGCAGTGCAGGGGGGCGGGAGCAGTTCTTC.

The CDR3 DNA sequence: TGTGCCAGCAGCCCACGGGGGAGCGAGACCCAGTACTTC. It translates to CASSPRGSETQYF. The V gene is TRBV5-4, the J gene TRBJ2-5; D possibly corresponds to TRBD2 (6 bases). V was trimmed by 4 bases and J by 5 bases, leaving 12 bases between them. Germline V CDR1 and CDR2: SGHNT, YYREEE (reference sequence). The CDR3 contains 13 residues.

The chain uses TRBV15 and TRBJ2-5, with 9 bases fitting TRBD2. The CDR3 sequence is 15 residues long. Per germline, CDR1 LNHNV and CDR2 YYDKDF (reference sequence). After removal of 0 bases from V and 5 bases from J, the junction contained 4 bases not matched to a gene. The CDR3 DNA follows: TGTGCCACCAGCAGAGAGGGCGGGAGGGCGGAGACCCAGTACTTC. It specifies CATSREGGRAETQYF.

The rearrangement joins TRBV10-3 to TRBJ2-2; 8 bases align to TRBD1. The CDR3 spans 15 residues. The germline V gene has CDR1 ENHRY and CDR2 SYGVKD. V lost 10 bases and J lost 3; bases outside the gene matches: 10. The CDR3 loop reads CATSNGQGDTGELFF. The CDR3 DNA reads as TGTGCCACGAGCAATGGACAGGGAGACACCGGGGAGCTGTTTTTT.

The chain uses TRBV11-3 and TRBJ2-1; tentatively, D is TRBD1 (6 bases). The ends were cut back, 7 bases at V and 1 base at J, with 8 bases in the middle. CDR1 and CDR2 (germline): SGHNT, YENEEA. CDR3 size: 13 residues. As DNA, the CDR3 is TGTGCCAGCACAGGGGAGTCCTACAATGAGCAGTTCTTC. Protein sequence: CASTGESYNEQFF.

The chain has TRBV5-1 and TRBJ2-5; 8 nucleotides line up with TRBD1. Germline V CDR1 and CDR2: SGHRS, YFSETQ. The CDR3 length is 15 residues. V shed 0 bases, J shed 5 bases, and the junction held 6 bases outside the gene matches. In nucleotides, the CDR3 is TGCGCCAGCAGCTTGGAGTCAGGGGGCTGGGAGACCCAGTACTTC. It codes for CASSLESGGWETQYF.

This clone was observed a handful of times. The rearrangement joins TRBV4-1 to TRBJ2-4; perhaps TRBD2 as D (7 bases). The V gene's germline CDR1 is MGHRA and CDR2 YSYEKL. The CDR3 runs 17 residues. V was shortened by 3 bases and J by 1 base, with 16 bases between the two germline ends. The DNA of the CDR3 is TGCGCCAGCAGCCACCTTGGGGGGGGCGCCGCCAAAAACATTCAGTACTTC. Protein product: CASSHLGGGAAKNIQYF.

The V call is TRBV29-1, the J call TRBJ1-2; D is perhaps TRBD1 (5 bases). The CDR3 is 11 amino acids. Germline V CDR1 and CDR2: SQVTM, ANQGSEA. Trimming took off 7 bases at V and 8 bases at J, with 14 bases between the two ends. CDR3 residues: CSEKRGGGYTF. The CDR3 region has the DNA TGCAGCGAAAAGAGGGGAGGCGGCTACACCTTC.

The chain recombines TRBV25-1 with TRBJ2-7, with 7 bases that match TRBD1. CDR3 length: 14 residues. CDR1 and CDR2 (germline): MGHDK, SYGVNS. Unmatched junction bases numbered 14, after V lost 8 bases and J lost 7 bases. DNA of the CDR3: TGTGCCAGCCAGCCCCCGGGACAGTTGGGGGAGCAGTACTTC. Translating it yields CASQPPGQLGEQYF.

The J gene is TRBJ2-3, the V gene TRBV5-1, with D perhaps matching TRBD1 (5 bases). V dropped 4 bases and J dropped 0 bases, with 15 bases sitting between them. The CDR3 runs 16 residues. Germline V gene sequence: CDR1 SGHRS, CDR2 YFSETQ. The chain's CDR3 is CASSMLDRASTDTQYF. The CDR3 DNA sequence: TGCGCCAGCAGCATGCTAGACAGAGCTAGCACAGATACGCAGTATTTT.

V usage is TRBV30 and J usage is TRBJ2-1; 8 nucleotides align to TRBD1. The CDR3 has 15 amino acids. The trim removed 0 bases at V and 12 bases at J, leaving 13 bases unmatched. Germline CDR1 and CDR2: GTSNPN and SVGIG (reference sequence). Here the CDR3 reads CAWSVTGTGAKGQFF. CDR3 bases: TGTGCCTGGAGTGTAACGGGGACAGGAGCTAAAGGGCAGTTCTTC.

This clone appeared a few times. The chain has TRBV5-1 and TRBJ2-3, with TRBD1 as a possible D gene (6 bases). The ends were cut back, 1 base at V and 3 bases at J, with 12 bases in the middle. The CDR3 contains 15 residues. Germline loops: CDR1 SGHRS, CDR2 YFSETQ. The CDR3 coding sequence is TGCGCCAGCAGCTTGAACAGGGAGTGGACAGATACGCAGTATTTT. Protein: CASSLNREWTDTQYF.

This chain uses TRBV7-2 with TRBJ2-7, with D unclear. Trimming pared 2 bases from V and 3 bases from J, leaving 17 bases between. Germline V lookup: CDR1 SGHTA, CDR2 FQGNSA. The CDR3 spans 16 residues. The CDR3, as DNA: TGTGCCAGCAGCTTACGCCTACCAGTGGCAGGCTACGAGCAGTACTTC. This sequence encodes CASSLRLPVAGYEQYF.

V usage is TRBV30 and J usage is TRBJ1-1; no clear D gene. Trimming removed 2 bases from V and 3 bases from J, with 10 bases in between. Per germline, CDR1 GTSNPN and CDR2 SVGIG (reference sequence). This CDR3 spans 13 amino acids. The CDR3 loop is CAWSKRRDTEAFF. In nucleotides, the CDR3 is TGTGCCTGGAGTAAACGGCGGGACACTGAAGCTTTCTTT.

The chain recombines TRBV5-6 with TRBJ2-5; 7 nucleotides align to TRBD1. V dropped 8 bases and J dropped 8; count of bases not matched to a gene: 12. Germline-derived CDR1 and CDR2 are SGHDT and YYEEEE. The CDR3 runs to 13 residues. In nucleotides, the CDR3 is TGTGCCAGTACAGGGGCCGCTTCCCCTACCCAGTACTTC. It yields the protein CASTGAASPTQYF.

This clone occurred a few times. The CDR3 sequence is CASAPTSGRPGELFF. CDR3 DNA: TGTGCCAGCGCCCCAACTAGCGGGCGGCCCGGGGAGCTGTTTTTT. The chain combines TRBV6-5 with TRBJ2-2, with TRBD2 matching 9 bases. V dropped 8 bases and J dropped 6; count of bases not matched to a gene: 10. The germline V gene encodes CDR1 MNHEY and CDR2 SVGAGI. The CDR3 runs 15 residues.